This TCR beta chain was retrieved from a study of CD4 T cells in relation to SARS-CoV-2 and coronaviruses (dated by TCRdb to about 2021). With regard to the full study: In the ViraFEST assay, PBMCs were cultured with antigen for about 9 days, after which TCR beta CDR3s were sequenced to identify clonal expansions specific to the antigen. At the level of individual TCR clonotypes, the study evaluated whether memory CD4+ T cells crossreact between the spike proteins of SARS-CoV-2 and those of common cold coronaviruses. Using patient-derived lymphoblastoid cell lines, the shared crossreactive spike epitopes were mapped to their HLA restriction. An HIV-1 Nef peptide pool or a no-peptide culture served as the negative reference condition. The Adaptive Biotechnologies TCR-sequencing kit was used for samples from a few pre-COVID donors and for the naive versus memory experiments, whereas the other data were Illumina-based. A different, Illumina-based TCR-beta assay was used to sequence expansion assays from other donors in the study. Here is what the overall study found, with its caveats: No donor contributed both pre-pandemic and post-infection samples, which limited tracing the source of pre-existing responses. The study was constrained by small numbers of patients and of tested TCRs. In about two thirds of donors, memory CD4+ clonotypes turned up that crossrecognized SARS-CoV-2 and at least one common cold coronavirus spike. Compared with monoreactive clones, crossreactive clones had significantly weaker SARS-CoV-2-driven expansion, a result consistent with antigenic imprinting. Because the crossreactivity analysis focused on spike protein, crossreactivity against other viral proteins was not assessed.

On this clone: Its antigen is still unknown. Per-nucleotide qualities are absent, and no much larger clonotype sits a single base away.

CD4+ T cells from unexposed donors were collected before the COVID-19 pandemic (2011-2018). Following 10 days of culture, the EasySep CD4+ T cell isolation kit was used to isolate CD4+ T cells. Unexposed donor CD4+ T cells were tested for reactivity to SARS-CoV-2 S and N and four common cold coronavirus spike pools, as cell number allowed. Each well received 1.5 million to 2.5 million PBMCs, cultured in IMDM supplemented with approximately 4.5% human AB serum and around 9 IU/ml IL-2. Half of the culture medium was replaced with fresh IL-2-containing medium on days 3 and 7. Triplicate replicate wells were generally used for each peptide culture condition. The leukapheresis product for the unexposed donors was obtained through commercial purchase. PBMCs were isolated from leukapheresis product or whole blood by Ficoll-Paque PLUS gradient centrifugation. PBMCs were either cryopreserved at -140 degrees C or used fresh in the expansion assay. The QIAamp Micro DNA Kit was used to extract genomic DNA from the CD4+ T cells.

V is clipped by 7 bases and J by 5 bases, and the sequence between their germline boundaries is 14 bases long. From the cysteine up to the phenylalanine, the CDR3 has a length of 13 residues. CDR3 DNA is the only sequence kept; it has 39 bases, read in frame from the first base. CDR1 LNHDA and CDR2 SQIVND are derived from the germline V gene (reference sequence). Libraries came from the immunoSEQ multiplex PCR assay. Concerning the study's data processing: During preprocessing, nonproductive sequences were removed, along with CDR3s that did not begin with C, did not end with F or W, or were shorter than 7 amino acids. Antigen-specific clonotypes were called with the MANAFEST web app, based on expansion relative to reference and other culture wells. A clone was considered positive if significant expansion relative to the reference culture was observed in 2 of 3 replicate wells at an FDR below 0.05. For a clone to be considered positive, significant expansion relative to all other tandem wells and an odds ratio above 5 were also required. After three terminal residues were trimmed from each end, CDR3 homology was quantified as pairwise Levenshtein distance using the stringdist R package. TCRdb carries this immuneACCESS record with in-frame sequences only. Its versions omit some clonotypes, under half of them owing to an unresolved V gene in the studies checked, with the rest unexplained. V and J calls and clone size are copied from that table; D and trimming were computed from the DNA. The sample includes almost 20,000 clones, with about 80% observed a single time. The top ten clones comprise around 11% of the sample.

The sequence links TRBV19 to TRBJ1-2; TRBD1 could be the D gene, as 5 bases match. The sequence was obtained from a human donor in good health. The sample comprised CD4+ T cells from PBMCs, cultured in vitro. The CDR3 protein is CASTAQDWYGYTF. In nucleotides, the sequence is TGTGCCAGTACGGCACAGGATTGGTATGGCTACACCTTC.